The subject of this entry is one TCR beta chain. Trimming cost V 3 bases and J 6 bases, with 12 bases left between them. The germline V gene encodes CDR1 GTSNPN and CDR2 SVGIG (reference sequence). CDR3 length equals 14 residues. Isolated RNA was reverse transcribed into cDNA used as the sequencing template. TCRdb's table, derived via immunoSEQ multiplex PCR, lists solely in-frame clones and lacks some. This table holds approximately 300,000 clones, about 62% found once. This entry belongs to a study of CD8+ T cells in alopecia areata. Stated treatment: oral pan-JAK inhibitor, 5-10 mg twice daily. The gene calls are TRBV30 and TRBJ1-6, with a weak D call TRBD1 (5 bases). This TCR was recovered from a human donor with alopecia areata. The source material was CD4+ T cells sorted from blood, sampled at week 24, from a patient treated with tofacitinib. The CDR3 reads CAWSLGGSNSPLHF. The DNA for the CDR3 is TGTGCCTGGAGCTTGGGGGGGTCTAATTCACCCCTCCACTTT.